This T cell receptor (beta chain) was profiled in a study of T cell responses to AZD1222 COVID-19 vaccine. From germline, CDR1 is SGHDT and CDR2 YYEEEE. The V end was cut by 0 bases, the J end by 11 bases, with 14 bases between. The CDR3 is 13 amino acids. The protocol was immunoSEQ multiplex PCR, while the TCRdb copy is restricted to in-frame clones and leaves out a portion. The table includes more than 60,000 clones, about 85% detected once. This sequence was found in an adult in good health. The J gene is TRBJ1-1, the V gene TRBV5-6; maybe TRBD1 (5 bases). This specimen was peripheral blood, taken on day 0 of AZD1222 vaccination. The DNA for the CDR3 is TGTGCCAGCAGCTTGGTGCAGGGTCCCTCGGCTTTCTTT. Translating it yields CASSLVQGPSAFF.